A single sample gave rise to the 11 T cell receptor beta chains below, sequenced in a study of blood T cells in healthy people across ages. Then a second PCR, running roughly 7 to 11 cycles, was carried out with a sample-barcoded 5' primer and a J-beta primer mix. TCRdb re-called the 5' RACE reads with MiXCR, one entry per CDR3 protein. The sample consists of roughly 680,000 distinct CDR3 sequences, under 65% of them appearing once. The source material was blood. The receptors here all came from a woman aged 80 or over in good health.

This clonotype was observed once. The rearrangement links TRBV7-2 to TRBJ2-1; 8 nucleotides line up with TRBD2. CDR1 is SGHTA and CDR2 is FQGNSA in the germline V gene. The CDR3 length is 17 residues. The J segment lost 4 bases and the V segment lost 2 bases, leaving 10 bases of the junction unmatched. The CDR3 is CASSLSGGPGRYNEQFF. In DNA form, the CDR3 reads TGTGCCAGCAGCTTAAGCGGGGGCCCAGGTCGGTACAATGAGCAGTTCTTC.

This clonotype was counted a single time. The chain recombines TRBV10-1 with TRBJ2-5; 12 nucleotides line up with TRBD2. Germline CDR1 is WNHNN and CDR2 is SYGVQD (reference sequence). Trimming removed 5 bases from V and 1 base from J; junction bases left unmatched: 5. The CDR3 contains 16 residues. The CDR3 here is CASSHGLAGRQETQYF. CDR3 DNA: TGCGCCAGCAGTCACGGACTAGCGGGACGCCAAGAGACCCAGTACTTC.

On this clonotype: A much larger clone sits a single nucleotide away, making a read error possible. The chain carries TRBV11-3 and TRBJ2-7, with a tentative D call TRBD2 (6 bases). CDR3 length equals 15 residues. V was pared by 3 bases and J by 7 bases, with 19 bases between. Germline CDR1 and CDR2: SGHNT and YENEEA. CDR3 sequence reads: CASSFGGTQYNEQYF. CDR3 nucleotides: TGTGCCAGCAGCTTTGGCGGGACTCAGTACAATGAGCAGTACTTC. The variable domain in full, with the rest retrieved from reference TRBV11-3 and TRBJ2-7, is EAGVVQSPRYKIIEKKQPVAFWCNPISGHNTLYWYLQNLGQGPELLIRYENEEAVDDSQLPKDRFSAERLKGVDSTLKIQPAELGDSAVYLCASSFGGTQYNEQYFGPGTRLTVT.

The sample holds a few counts of this clonotype. The rearrangement uses TRBV5-1 and TRBJ2-7, with D maybe TRBD2 (5 bases). V was pared by 5 bases and J by 3 bases, with 15 bases between. Germline CDR1 and CDR2: SGHRS and YFSETQ. This CDR3 has 14 amino acids. CDR3 nucleotides: TGCGCCAGCAGTGGAGAGGGTCCCCGCTACGAGCAGTACTTC. This translates into CASSGEGPRYEQYF.

The chain recombines TRBV29-1 with TRBJ2-1; 11 bases are shared with TRBD2. Germline V gene sequence: CDR1 SQVTM, CDR2 ANQGSEA. J gave up 7 bases and V 2 bases, and 19 bases lay outside the gene matches. CDR3 size: 19 residues. CDR3 loop: CSVEKTPNVSGRAYNEQFF. CDR3 bases: TGCAGCGTTGAAAAAACACCTAACGTTAGCGGGAGGGCTTATAATGAGCAGTTCTTC.

This clonotype was seen at least ten times. The chain recombines TRBV12-3 or TRBV12-4 with TRBJ2-1; 7 bases agree with TRBD2. The CDR3 has 14 amino acids. V was pared by 4 bases and J by 8 bases, with 8 bases of the junction left unmatched. The CDR3 loop reads CASSSAGRFDEQFF. The CDR3 DNA reads as TGTGCCAGCAGTTCAGCGGGAAGGTTCGATGAGCAGTTCTTC.

This clonotype has a handful of counts. This chain links TRBV11-1 with TRBJ2-7; D is uncertain. The germline V and J ends were trimmed by 2 bases and 4 bases, with 9 bases remaining between them. CDR1 is SGHAT, CDR2 FQDESV, per germline (reference sequence). The CDR3 extends over 13 amino acids. Here the CDR3 reads CASSLQQMYEQYF. DNA for the CDR3: TGTGCCAGCAGCTTACAACAGATGTACGAGCAGTACTTC.

Concerning this clonotype: One end of the junction is discordant with germline, which a read error may explain. This chain connects TRBV27 to TRBJ2-4; D remains unclear. The end of the DNA is better explained by TRBJ2-7, so the J call may be wrong. CDR3 length: 11 residues. Germline assignment: CDR1 MNHEY and CDR2 SMNVEV (reference sequence). CDR3 loop: CTSSSFYEQYF. CDR3 nucleotides: TGTACCAGCAGTTCCTTCTACGAGCAGTACTTC.

This clonotype has a count of ten or more. The CDR3 loop reads CASKSGESSPLHF. CDR3 sequence (DNA): TGTGCCAGCAAGTCCGGGGAATCTTCACCCCTCCACTTT. The chain couples TRBV6-1 to TRBJ1-6; no clear D gene. The length of the CDR3 is 13 residues. CDR1 is MNHNS, CDR2 SASEGT, per germline. V dropped 7 bases and J dropped 9 bases, with 13 bases sitting between them.

J is TRBJ2-3 and V is TRBV13, with 9 positions matching TRBD2. CDR1 is PRHDT, CDR2 FYEKMQ, per germline (reference sequence). This CDR3 contains 20 residues. The V gene end was trimmed by 6 bases and the J gene end by 0 bases; junction bases not matched to a gene: 19. The DNA of the CDR3 is TGTGCCAGCAGTGGACCGGGGGTAGCGGGGGTACCCCCGAGCACAGATACGCAGTATTTT. Translation: CASSGPGVAGVPPSTDTQYF.

This clonotype was counted between two and nine times. The J gene is TRBJ1-2, the V gene TRBV4-1; TRBD1 aligns across 7 bases. From germline, CDR1 is MGHRA and CDR2 YSYEKL. The CDR3 is made up of 15 amino acids. J gave up 5 bases and V 4 bases, and 10 bases lay outside the gene matches. The CDR3 sequence: CASSPTGTPGYGYTF. In DNA form, the CDR3 reads TGCGCCAGCAGCCCGACAGGGACCCCCGGTTATGGCTACACCTTC.